The T cell receptor beta chain under discussion was sequenced for a study of CD8 T cells in ankylosing spondylitis. Regarding the study as a whole: Made up of 7 to 9 highly homologous variants, a TCR beta motif appeared characteristic of ankylosing spondylitis blood. Disease-linked clones displayed a CD8+ phenotype and appeared relatively rarely in peripheral blood. Prior literature has documented some motif variants in synovial fluid and blood from reactive arthritis.

Each CDR3 protein is one row after TCRdb ran MiXCR on the 5' RACE reads. The data show under 85,000 distinct CDR3 sequences, with approximately 5% seen just once and roughly 2.3% held by the top ten. This clonotype was counted many times. Its antigen is undetermined. The length of the CDR3 is 14 residues. Germline CDR1 is SGHVS and CDR2 is FNYEAQ. Between the trimmed V and J ends, which lost 8 bases and 1 base, there was a span of 15 bases. Sequencing input: blood, either unsorted or a sorted T cell fraction (not recorded which). This TCR was sampled from a male donor with ankylosing spondylitis or in good health (not recorded which). V is TRBV7-6 and J is TRBJ2-7; D is undetermined. The CDR3 reads CASGSRLDSYEQYF. CDR3 coding DNA: TGTGCCAGCGGATCTCGGCTGGATTCCTACGAGCAGTACTTC.